The clone carrying this T cell receptor beta chain has more than one count but fewer than ten. Its antigen is undetermined. The sample comes from a study of T cells in Graves' hyperthyroidism and ophthalmopathy. Broader study findings: Most clonotypes expanded in the thyroid (above 0.001) were also present in blood.

The TCR beta CDR3 regions underwent amplification using RNA transcripts as the source. Initially, a first-round RT-PCR of the TCR CDR3 employed the HTBI primer set. From the multiplex PCR reads, TCRdb called clonotypes with MiXCR, one entry per CDR3 protein. The sample contains 500,000 to 600,000 distinct CDR3 sequences, over 45% of which appear only once. In germline, CDR1 is ENHRY, CDR2 SYGVKD. Trimming took 6 bases from V and 9 from J; bases not matched to a gene: 12. This CDR3 has 14 amino acids. The chain employs TRBV10-3 and TRBJ2-7; 9 bases match TRBD2. Sequencing was performed on peripheral blood or thyroid tissue (not recorded which). The origin of this receptor is an adult woman with Graves' disease, either hyperthyroidism or ophthalmopathy (not recorded which). The CDR3 spells CAISDYSGGKLQYF. The DNA for the CDR3 is TGTGCCATCAGCGATTACAGCGGGGGGAAGCTGCAGTACTTC.